This T cell receptor beta chain is from a study of blood T cells in healthy people across ages. CDR1 and CDR2 (germline): SGDLS, YYNGEE. The CDR3 runs 16 residues. Then a second PCR, running roughly 7 to 11 cycles, was carried out with a sample-barcoded 5' primer and a J-beta primer mix. TCRdb re-analysed the 5' RACE reads in MiXCR, keeping a single row per CDR3 protein. The sample gives fewer than 1,200,000 distinct CDR3 sequences, approximately 25% of which show up once; about 0.72% is in the top ten. The same specimen was also included in a second study, on T cells of mothers and their children. As reported in that work: It was related mother-child pairs that showed slightly higher overlap than unrelated pairs, without reaching significance.

The clonotype was recovered from a girl aged 2 to 10 in good health. Sequenced sample: blood. This rearrangement joins TRBV9 to TRBJ2-5; 10 bases are shared with TRBD1. The J call may be incorrect, as the DNA end agrees better with TRBJ2-7. The chain's CDR3 is CASSPVGTGAPTEQYF. DNA of the CDR3: TGTGCCAGCAGCCCGGTAGGGACAGGGGCGCCCACCGAGCAGTACTTC.